This entry concerns a single TCR beta chain. No antigen is known for it. The CDR3 is 14 amino acids. Germline CDR1 is SNHLY and CDR2 is FYNNEI. V shed 7 bases and J 5 bases; nucleotides not matched to a gene: 8. The record originates from a study of T cell responses to AZD1222 COVID-19 vaccine. Study-level background: Both about-4-week and about-12-week second-dose recipients were combined.

The table came from immunoSEQ multiplex PCR; TCRdb's copy has only in-frame clones and leaves some out. The data contain about 160,000 clones, less than 95% of them singletons. Whole-study findings and limits: Repertoire collection took place solely once the T cell response had peaked. Unmutated variant regions reportedly attract nearly half of all spike-specific TCRs. White British people made up most donors, females outnumbered males, and clonal diversity was possibly underestimated.

This receptor was identified in an adult in good health. Sequences were derived from peripheral blood, sampled on day 0 of AZD1222 vaccination. The genes are TRBV2 and TRBJ2-3, with 8 bases lining up with TRBD1. CDR3 coding DNA: TGTGCCAGCAAACGACAGGGGTTGTTAGATACGCAGTATTTT. Translating gives CASKRQGLLDTQYF.